This T cell receptor (beta chain) emerged from a study of T cell repertoires in cytomegalovirus infection. Study summary: From public TCR beta signatures came an indication of both CMV infection and matching HLA type.

CDR3 size: 13 residues. The junction had 2 bases not matched to a gene; V was cut back by 5 bases and J by 5 bases. Germline values: CDR1 SGHTA, CDR2 FQGNSA. Each CDR3 protein is one row after TCRdb ran MiXCR on the reads. The sample holds 680,000 or so distinct CDR3 sequences, approximately 34% seen once. This clonotype was picked up a small number of times. The clonotype was recovered from a human donor in good health (CMV status not recorded). Some clones in this sample may be carry-over from other donors' samples. Material for sequencing was PBMCs. This chain uses TRBV7-2 with TRBJ2-5; 10 bases line up with TRBD1. The chain's CDR3 is CASSKGQGETQYF. The CDR3 DNA sequence: TGTGCCAGCAGCAAGGGACAGGGGGAGACCCAGTACTTC.